The 4 T cell receptor beta chains presented below share a single source sample, sequenced in a study of cytomegalovirus exposure and HLA in healthy donors. The PCR employed 60 Vbeta primers together with 13 Jbeta primers. The data were produced by immunoSEQ multiplex PCR, yet TCRdb's version contains in-frame clones alone and is incomplete. Listed are 95,000 to 150,000 clones; approximately 2% falls within the top ten. Sequences were obtained from PBMCs. These receptors were collected from a man aged 40-55 years in good health and CMV-seronegative.

The chain is built from TRBV30 and TRBJ1-1; perhaps TRBD1 as D (6 bases). Germline V gene sequence: CDR1 GTSNPN, CDR2 SVGIG (reference sequence). The CDR3 is 14 residues long. Trimming removed 3 bases at V and 4 bases at J, with 15 bases between. For the CDR3, the DNA is TGTGCCTGGAGCCTCAGGGGCCGTATCACTGAAGCTTTCTTT. The encoded protein is CAWSLRGRITEAFF.

The chain combines TRBV4-1 with TRBJ1-4, with D perhaps matching TRBD1 (5 bases). The germline V gene has CDR1 MGHRA and CDR2 YSYEKL. This CDR3 has 14 residues. V was shortened by 1 base and J by 2 bases, with 5 bases between the two germline ends. The CDR3 reads CASSQGQTNEKLFF. As DNA, the CDR3 is TGCGCCAGCAGCCAAGGACAGACTAATGAAAAACTGTTTTTT.

This CDR3 reads CASSGLSGSFSNEQFF. The CDR3 DNA follows: TGTGCCAGCAGTGGACTTAGCGGGAGCTTTAGTAATGAGCAGTTCTTC. The chain couples TRBV6-1 to TRBJ2-1, with 9 bases lining up with TRBD2. The V and J ends lost 4 bases and 7 bases, in that order; junction bases with no gene match: 11. The CDR3 spans 16 residues. Germline CDR1 reads MNHNS; CDR2 reads SASEGT.

The V gene is TRBV2, the J gene TRBJ2-5; 11 nucleotides match TRBD1. J was trimmed by 4 bases and V by 6 bases; bases with no gene match: 1. The V gene's germline CDR1 is SNHLY and CDR2 FYNNEI. This CDR3 has 13 residues. The CDR3, as DNA: TGTGCCAGCAGGGACAGGGGGCCAGAGACCCAGTACTTC. Its translation is CASRDRGPETQYF.